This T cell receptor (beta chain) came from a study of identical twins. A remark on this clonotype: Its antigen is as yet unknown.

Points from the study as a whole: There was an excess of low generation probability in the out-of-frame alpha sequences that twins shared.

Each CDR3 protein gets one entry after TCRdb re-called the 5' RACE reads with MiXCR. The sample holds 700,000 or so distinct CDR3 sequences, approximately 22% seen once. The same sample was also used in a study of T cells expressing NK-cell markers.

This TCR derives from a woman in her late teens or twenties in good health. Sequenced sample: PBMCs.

This chain's CDR3 is CASSSSGTTEAFF. CDR3 in DNA: TGTGCCAGCAGTTCTTCAGGGACCACTGAAGCTTTCTTT. The chain couples TRBV12-3 or TRBV12-4 to TRBJ1-1, with D possibly being TRBD1 (5 bases). V was trimmed by 4 bases and J by 4 bases, leaving 10 bases between them. This CDR3 region has 13 residues.